This is a list of T cell receptor beta chains from one sample in a study of a mutant IDH1 vaccine in newly diagnosed glioma. Profiling relied on immunoSEQ multiplex PCR, and the TCRdb table lists in-frame clones only, not all of them. Of some 60,000 clones listed, about 86% were seen once; the top ten hold around 1.6%. No antigens are known for them. The sequencing here drew on PBMCs, taken from a glioma patient whose treatment included an IDH1 peptide vaccine. The receptors originated from a man between 35 and 55 years old with glioma. CDR3s leave out the opening cysteine and the closing phenylalanine or tryptophan.

v_gene | CDR3aa
TRBV6-6 | ASSTGTVTEQY
TRBV6-6 | ASSPWGGETQY
TRBV6-5 | ASITGGGQPQH
TRBV7-8 | ASSLQLSSGSQF
TRBV11-2 | ASSLVPVRGNEQY
TRBV9 | ASSVGLGGYEQY
TRBV4-2 | ASSPQGKNTEAF
TRBV7-2 | ASSLGGGYVGYT
TRBV7-2 | ASSPREAF
TRBV5-1 | ASSLALAGSLTGELF
TRBV5-8 | ASSRRQHNQPQH
TRBV2 | ANHRGLGTRGSVDEQY
TRBV2 | ASSGRFNEKLF
TRBV28 | ASSLSSSYEQY
TRBV23-1 | ASIERGNIPEAF
TRBV6-1 | ASSEDPGGRREQF
TRBV5-1 | ASSLLAGSSYNEQF
TRBV6-5 | ASSYGAGDSYEQY
TRBV19 | ASSKTGTDSYEQY
TRBV27 | ASSLSRRGREKLF
TRBV6-6 | ASSRYNEQF
TRBV6-5 | ASRPLSSYNSPLH
TRBV6-5 | ASSYGQPNTEAF
TRBV25-1 | ASSEETGNTYEQY
TRBV5-1 | ASSPRPQGVTGTNEKLF
TRBV7-8 | ASSQRGQGPYEQY
TRBV9 | ASSSGTANYGYT
TRBV21-1 | ASSKSDRGETQY
TRBV5-1 | ASTDRGLGNEQF
TRBV10-2 | ASRNRDRGHNEQF
TRBV28 | ASRGLRSSYEQY
TRBV9 | ASSGATRLNTGELF
TRBV18 | ASSPPSSGTSGELF
TRBV7-9 | ASSGRTGRVQY
TRBV29-1 | SVEAPAHTEAF
TRBV6-4 | ASSDSTRRGRNEQY
TRBV29-1 | SFRDNTYEQY
TRBV7-2 | ASSLGVADQPQH
TRBV12-2 | ASRHTREQF
TRBV25-1 | ATSVRGRPTDTQY
TRBV5-1 | ASSLSGYEQY
TRBV7-6 | ASSPGTSPGTQY
TRBV4-2 | ASSQVSAEGTDTQY
TRBV18 | ASSPRGEETQY
TRBV19 | ASSMAGGADTQY
TRBV19 | ASRPRGQETQY
TRBV6-5 | ASRGPYEQY
TRBV14 | ASTQGYEQY
TRBV7-6 | ASSSDWGDRGITDTQY
TRBV5-1 | ASSSSGTSGGGGRQETQY
TRBV2 | ASSESGTRNNEQF